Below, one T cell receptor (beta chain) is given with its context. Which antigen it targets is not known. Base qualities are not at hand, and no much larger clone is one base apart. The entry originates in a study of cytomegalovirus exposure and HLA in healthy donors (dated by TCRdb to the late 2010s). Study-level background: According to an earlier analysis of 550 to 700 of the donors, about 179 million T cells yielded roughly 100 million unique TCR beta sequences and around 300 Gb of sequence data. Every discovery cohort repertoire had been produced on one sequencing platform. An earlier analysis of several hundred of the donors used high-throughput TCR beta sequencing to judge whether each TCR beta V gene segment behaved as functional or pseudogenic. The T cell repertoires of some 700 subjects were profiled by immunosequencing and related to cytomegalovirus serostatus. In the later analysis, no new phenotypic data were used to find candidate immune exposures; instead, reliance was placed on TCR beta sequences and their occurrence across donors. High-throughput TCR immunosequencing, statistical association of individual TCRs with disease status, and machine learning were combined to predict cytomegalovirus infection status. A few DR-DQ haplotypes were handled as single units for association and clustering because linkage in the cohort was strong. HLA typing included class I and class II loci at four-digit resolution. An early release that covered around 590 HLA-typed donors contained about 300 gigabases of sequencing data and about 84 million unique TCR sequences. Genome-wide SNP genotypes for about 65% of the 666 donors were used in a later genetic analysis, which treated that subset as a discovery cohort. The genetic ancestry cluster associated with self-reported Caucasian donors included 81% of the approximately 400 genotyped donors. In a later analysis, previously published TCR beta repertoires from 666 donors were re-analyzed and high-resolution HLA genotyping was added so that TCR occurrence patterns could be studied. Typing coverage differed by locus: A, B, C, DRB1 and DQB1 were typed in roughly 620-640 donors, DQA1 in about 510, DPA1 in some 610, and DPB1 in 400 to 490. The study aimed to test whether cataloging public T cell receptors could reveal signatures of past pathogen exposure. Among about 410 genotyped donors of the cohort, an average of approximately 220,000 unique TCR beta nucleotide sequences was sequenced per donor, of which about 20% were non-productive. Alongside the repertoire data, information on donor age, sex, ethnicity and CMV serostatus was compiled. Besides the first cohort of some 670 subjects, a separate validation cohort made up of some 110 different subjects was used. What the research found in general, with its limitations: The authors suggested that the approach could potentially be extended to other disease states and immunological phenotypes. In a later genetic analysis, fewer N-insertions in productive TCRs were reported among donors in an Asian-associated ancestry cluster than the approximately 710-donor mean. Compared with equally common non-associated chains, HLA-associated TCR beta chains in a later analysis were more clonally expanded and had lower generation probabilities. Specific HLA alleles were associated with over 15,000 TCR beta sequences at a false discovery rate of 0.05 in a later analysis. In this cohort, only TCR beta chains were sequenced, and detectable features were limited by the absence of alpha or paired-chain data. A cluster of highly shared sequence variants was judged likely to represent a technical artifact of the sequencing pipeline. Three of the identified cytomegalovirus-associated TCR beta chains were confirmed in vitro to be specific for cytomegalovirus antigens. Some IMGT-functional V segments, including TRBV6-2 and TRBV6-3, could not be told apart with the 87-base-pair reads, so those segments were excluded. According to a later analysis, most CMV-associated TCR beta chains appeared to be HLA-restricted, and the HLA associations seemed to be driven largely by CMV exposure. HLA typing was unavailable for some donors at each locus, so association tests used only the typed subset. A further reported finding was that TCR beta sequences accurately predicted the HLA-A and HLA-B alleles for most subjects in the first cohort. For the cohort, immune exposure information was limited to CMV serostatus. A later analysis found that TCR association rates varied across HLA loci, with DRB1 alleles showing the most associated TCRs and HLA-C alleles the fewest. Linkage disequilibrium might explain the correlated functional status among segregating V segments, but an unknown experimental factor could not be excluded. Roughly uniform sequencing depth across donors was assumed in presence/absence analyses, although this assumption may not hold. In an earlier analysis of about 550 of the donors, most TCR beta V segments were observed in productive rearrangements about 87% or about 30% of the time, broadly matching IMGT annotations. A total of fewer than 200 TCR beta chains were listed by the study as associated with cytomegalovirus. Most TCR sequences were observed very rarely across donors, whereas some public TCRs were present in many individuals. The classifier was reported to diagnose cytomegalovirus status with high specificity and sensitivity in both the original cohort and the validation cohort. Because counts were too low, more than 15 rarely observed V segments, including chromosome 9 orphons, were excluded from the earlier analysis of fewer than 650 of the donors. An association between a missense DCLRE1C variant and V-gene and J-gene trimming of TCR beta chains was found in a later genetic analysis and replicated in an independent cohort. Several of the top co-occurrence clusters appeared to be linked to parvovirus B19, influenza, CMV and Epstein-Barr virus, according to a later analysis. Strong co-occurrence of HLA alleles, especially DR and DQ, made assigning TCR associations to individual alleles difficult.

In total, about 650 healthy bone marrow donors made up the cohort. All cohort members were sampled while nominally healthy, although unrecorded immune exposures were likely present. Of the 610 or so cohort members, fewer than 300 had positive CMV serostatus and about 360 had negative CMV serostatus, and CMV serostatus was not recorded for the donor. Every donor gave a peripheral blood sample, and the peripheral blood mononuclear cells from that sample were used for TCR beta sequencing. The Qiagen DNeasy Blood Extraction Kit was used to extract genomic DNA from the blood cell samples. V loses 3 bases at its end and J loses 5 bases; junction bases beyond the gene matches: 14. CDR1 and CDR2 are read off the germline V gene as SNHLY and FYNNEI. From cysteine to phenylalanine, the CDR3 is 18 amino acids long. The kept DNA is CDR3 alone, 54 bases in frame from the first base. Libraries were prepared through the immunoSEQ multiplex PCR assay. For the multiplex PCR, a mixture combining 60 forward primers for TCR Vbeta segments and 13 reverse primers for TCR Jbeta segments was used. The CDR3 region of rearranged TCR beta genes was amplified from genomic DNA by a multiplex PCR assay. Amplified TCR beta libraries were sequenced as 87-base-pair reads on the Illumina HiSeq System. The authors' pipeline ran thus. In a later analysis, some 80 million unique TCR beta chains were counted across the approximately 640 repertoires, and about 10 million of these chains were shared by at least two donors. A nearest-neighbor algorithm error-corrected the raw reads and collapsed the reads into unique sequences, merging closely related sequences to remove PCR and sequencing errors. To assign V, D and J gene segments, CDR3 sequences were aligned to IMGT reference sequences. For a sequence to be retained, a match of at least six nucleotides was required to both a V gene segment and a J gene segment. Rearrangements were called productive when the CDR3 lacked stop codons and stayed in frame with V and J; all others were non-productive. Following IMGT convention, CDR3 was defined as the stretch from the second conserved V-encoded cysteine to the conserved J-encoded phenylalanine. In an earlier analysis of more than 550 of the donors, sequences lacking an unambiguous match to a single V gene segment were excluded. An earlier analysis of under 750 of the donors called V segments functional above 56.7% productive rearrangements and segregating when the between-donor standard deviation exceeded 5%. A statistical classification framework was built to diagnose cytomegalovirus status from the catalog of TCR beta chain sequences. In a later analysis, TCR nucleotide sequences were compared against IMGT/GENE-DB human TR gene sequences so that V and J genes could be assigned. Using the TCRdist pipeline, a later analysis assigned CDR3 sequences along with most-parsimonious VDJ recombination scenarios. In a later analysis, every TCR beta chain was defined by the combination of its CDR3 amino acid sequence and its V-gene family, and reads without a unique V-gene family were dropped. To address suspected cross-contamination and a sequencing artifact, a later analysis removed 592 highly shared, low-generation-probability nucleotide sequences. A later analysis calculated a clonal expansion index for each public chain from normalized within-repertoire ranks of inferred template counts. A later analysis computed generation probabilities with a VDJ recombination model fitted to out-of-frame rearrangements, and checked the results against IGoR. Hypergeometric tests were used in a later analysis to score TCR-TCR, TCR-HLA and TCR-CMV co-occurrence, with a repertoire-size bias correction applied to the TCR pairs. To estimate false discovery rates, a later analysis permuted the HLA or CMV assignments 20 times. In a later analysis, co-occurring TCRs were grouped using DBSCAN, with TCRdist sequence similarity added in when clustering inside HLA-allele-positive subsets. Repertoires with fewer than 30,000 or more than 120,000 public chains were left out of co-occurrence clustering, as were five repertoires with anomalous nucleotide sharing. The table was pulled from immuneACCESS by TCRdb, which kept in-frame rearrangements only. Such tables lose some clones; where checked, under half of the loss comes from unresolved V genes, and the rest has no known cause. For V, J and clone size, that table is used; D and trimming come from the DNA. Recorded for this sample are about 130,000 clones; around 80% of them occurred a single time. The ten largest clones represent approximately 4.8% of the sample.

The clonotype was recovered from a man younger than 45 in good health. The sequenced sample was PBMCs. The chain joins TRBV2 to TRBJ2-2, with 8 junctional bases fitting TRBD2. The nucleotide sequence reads TGTGCCAGCAGTGATAGCTATGAGGGGACTAGACGGACCGGGGAGCTGTTTTTT. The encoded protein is CASSDSYEGTRRTGELFF.